These 14 T cell receptor beta chains share one sample of origin, sequenced in a study of response to subunit inactivated influenza vaccine (dated by TCRdb to about 2018). Receptor amplification or capture employed RT-PCR. The sequencer was an Illumina HiSeq 2500. TCRdb's own reprocessing of the public reads used fastp at Q25 and MiXCR and kept productive beta chains. Identical CDR3 proteins give one entry, which carries the most common genes and DNA. This sample has roughly 780,000 distinct CDR3 sequences in its table, and around 18% of those were observed once. Around 9.9% of the sample goes to the ten largest clones. Sample: PBMCs from blood, taken approximately 5 days after vaccination. The receptors stem from a man aged 50 to 60 who received an inactivated influenza vaccine. Donor details come from another sample of the same person, matched by shared clones.

This clonotype occurred many times. The gene calls are TRBV12-3 or TRBV12-4 and TRBJ2-3, with a tentative D call TRBD2 (5 bases). The germline V and J ends were trimmed by 5 bases and 1 base, with 19 bases remaining between them. This CDR3 region has 17 residues. CDR3: CASSPSRGFGGTDTQYF. CDR3 sequence (DNA): TGTGCCAGCAGTCCCTCGCGAGGGTTCGGCGGCACAGATACGCAGTATTTT.

V and J are TRBV5-1 and TRBJ2-3; 9 positions agree with TRBD2. The CDR3 extends over 17 amino acids. The trim removed 0 bases at V and 7 bases at J, leaving 12 bases unmatched. CDR1 and CDR2 from the germline V gene are SGHRS and YFSETQ. The CDR3 bases are TGCGCCAGCAGCTTGGAAGGCGGGGGGGCACTTACGAATACGCAGTATTTT. Translation: CASSLEGGGALTNTQYF. Drawing the rest from reference TRBV5-1 and TRBJ2-3, the complete variable domain is KAGVTQTPRYLIKTRGQQVTLSCSPISGHRSVSWYQQTPGQGLQFLFEYFSETQRNKGNFPGRFSGRQFSNSRSEMNVSTLELGDSALYLCASSLEGGGALTNTQYFGPGTRLTVL.

With respect to this clonotype: At one of its ends the junction is not consistent with the germline gene, which may arise from a read error. The CDR3 DNA follows: TGTGCTAGCAGCTTCATGGACCCGGGCACAGATACGCAGTATTTT. Translation: CASSFMDPGTDTQYF. The genes are TRBV11-2 and TRBJ2-3; D gene ambiguous. CDR3 length equals 15 residues. Per the germline V gene, CDR1 is SGHAT and CDR2 is FQNNGV.

This chain connects TRBV25-1 to TRBJ2-1, with 9 bases identical to TRBD2. The CDR3 covers 17 residues. Germline lookup yields CDR1 MGHDK and CDR2 SYGVNS. With V trimmed by 1 base and J by 3 bases, 7 bases remained unmatched. The CDR3 region has the DNA TGTGCCAGCAGTGAATGGGTGGCTAGCGGGGTCTACAATGAGCAGTTCTTC. Translating gives CASSEWVASGVYNEQFF. The variable domain in full, completed from reference TRBV25-1 and TRBJ2-1, reads EADIYQTPRYLVIGTGKKITLECSQTMGHDKMYWYQQDPGMELHLIHYSYGVNSTEKGDLSSESTVSRIRTEHFPLTLESARPSHTSQYLCASSEWVASGVYNEQFFGPGTRLTVL.

The genes are TRBV6-5 and TRBJ2-5, with 8 bases identical to TRBD2. CDR3 length: 15 amino acids. Germline V gene data show CDR1 as MNHEY and CDR2 as SVGAGI. After removal of 4 bases from V and 4 bases from J, the junction contained 8 bases not matched to a gene. The CDR3 bases are TGTGCCAGCAGTTCCATCGGGGGGGCCCTAGAGACCCAGTACTTC. This translates into CASSSIGGALETQYF.

This clonotype has ten or more counts. The chain combines TRBV28 with TRBJ2-1; the D is unclear. This CDR3 has 14 residues. The germline gives CDR1 MDHEN, CDR2 SYDVKM. V shed 2 bases and J shed 4 bases, with 9 bases lying between them. The CDR3 loop reads CASSLVGTYNEQFF. CDR3 DNA: TGTGCCAGCAGTTTAGTCGGAACTTACAATGAGCAGTTCTTC.

This chain links TRBV12-5 with TRBJ2-7, with D possibly TRBD2 on 6 matching bases. V shed 6 bases and J shed 6 bases, with 12 bases lying between them. The CDR3 totals 12 residues. CDR1 is LGHNT and CDR2 is FRNRAP in the germline V gene. The CDR3 coding sequence is TGTGCTAGTGGCCGGGACTTTAGCGAGCAGTACTTC. Translated, it gives CASGRDFSEQYF.

The chain employs TRBV12-3 or TRBV12-4 and TRBJ2-5, with 13 bases matching TRBD2. V shed 2 bases, J shed 4 bases, and the junction held 7 bases outside the gene matches. This CDR3 comprises 17 residues. The DNA of the CDR3 is TGTGCCAGCAGTTTAACGACTAGCGGGAGGAGTGGAGAGACCCAGTACTTC. Its protein is CASSLTTSGRSGETQYF.

This chain joins TRBV9 and TRBJ1-5; no reliable D call. This CDR3 spans 13 amino acids. The V and J ends lost 3 bases and 5 bases respectively, with 9 bases between them. Germline loops: CDR1 SGDLS, CDR2 YYNGEE. CDR3 sequence reads: CASSGTGDQPQHF. The DNA for the CDR3 is TGTGCCAGCAGCGGGACGGGAGATCAGCCCCAGCATTTT.

This clonotype was seen many times. This chain connects TRBV24-1 to TRBJ2-2, with D maybe TRBD1 (5 bases). Per germline, CDR1 KGHDR and CDR2 SFDVKD. CDR3 length equals 14 residues. Between the trimmed V and J ends, which lost 3 bases and 5 bases, there was a span of 9 bases. CDR3 bases: TGTGCCACCAGTGATACAAGACAGACCGGGGAGCTGTTTTTT. Encoded protein: CATSDTRQTGELFF.

In this sample, this clonotype turned up a few times. The chain joins TRBV7-9 to TRBJ2-1; 10 positions match TRBD2. CDR3 length equals 15 residues. The junction had 7 bases not matched to a gene; V was cut back by 3 bases and J by 8 bases. Germline CDR1 is SEHNR and CDR2 is FQNEAQ (reference sequence). CDR3: CASSLVLAGVYEQFF. CDR3 in DNA: TGTGCCAGCAGCTTGGTGCTAGCGGGAGTATATGAGCAGTTCTTC.

J is TRBJ2-7 and V is TRBV7-9, with D possibly matching TRBD1 (6 bases). The length of the CDR3 is 16 residues. Germline loops: CDR1 SEHNR, CDR2 FQNEAQ (reference sequence). Trimming cost V 4 bases and J 2 bases, with 18 bases left between them. The CDR3 region is CASSSTTSDSPYEQYF. CDR3 bases: TGTGCCAGCAGCTCAACGACCTCGGACAGTCCCTACGAGCAGTACTTC.

This rearrangement joins TRBV27 to TRBJ2-3; no firm D call. Germline V gene lookup returns CDR1 MNHEY and CDR2 SMNVEV (reference sequence). Trimming took 6 bases from V and 4 from J, leaving 11 bases between them. The CDR3 sequence is 13 residues long. Here the CDR3 DNA reads TGTGCCAGCAGCCGAGAGGTTGCAGATACGCAGTATTTT. Amino acids: CASSREVADTQYF.

This clonotype appeared a few times. The chain's CDR3 is CASSKSGRALNEQFF. The CDR3, as DNA: TGTGCCAGCAGCAAGAGCGGGAGGGCCTTGAATGAGCAGTTCTTC. The chain is built from TRBV5-6 and TRBJ2-1, with 10 bases lining up with TRBD2. Germline loops: CDR1 SGHDT, CDR2 YYEEEE. With 4 bases clipped from V and 7 bases from J, the junction kept 8 bases outside the gene matches. This CDR3 region has 15 residues.